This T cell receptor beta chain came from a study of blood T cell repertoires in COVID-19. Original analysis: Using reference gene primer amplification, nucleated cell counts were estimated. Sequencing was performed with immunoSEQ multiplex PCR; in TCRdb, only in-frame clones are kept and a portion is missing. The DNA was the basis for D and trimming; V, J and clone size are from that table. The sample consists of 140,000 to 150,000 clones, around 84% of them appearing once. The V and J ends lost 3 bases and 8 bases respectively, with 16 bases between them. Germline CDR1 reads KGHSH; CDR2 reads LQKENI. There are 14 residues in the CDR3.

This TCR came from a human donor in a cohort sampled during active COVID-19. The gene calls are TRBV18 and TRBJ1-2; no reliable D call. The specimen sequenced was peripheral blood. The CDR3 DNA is TGTGCCAGCTCACCCGGGTTTAACGGAGGGGGCTACACCTTC. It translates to CASSPGFNGGGYTF.